This TCR beta chain was identified during a study of blood T cell repertoires in COVID-19. Study as a whole: Acute and convalescent COVID-19 samples came from the United States, Italy and Spain.

The V end was cut by 1 base, the J end by 6 bases, with 16 bases between. The germline V gene encodes CDR1 SGHAT and CDR2 FQNNGV. This CDR3 has 15 residues. How the authors handled the data: Reference gene primer amplification yielded estimated nucleated cell counts. Sequencing used immunoSEQ multiplex PCR; TCRdb keeps in-frame clones, though not all of them. The DNA was the basis for D and trimming; V, J and clone size are from that table. The sample carries roughly 320,000 clones, about nine tenths recorded once. The sample taken for sequencing was PBMCs or T cells enriched from blood (not recorded which). The rearrangement links TRBV11-2 to TRBJ2-7; D is possibly TRBD1 (5 bases). This TCR was recovered from a man aged 25 to 40 who had recovered from COVID-19. CDR3 nucleotides: TGTGCCAGCAGCTTAGGAGGTGGGAAGGGGCGCGAGCAGTACTTC. Translation: CASSLGGGKGREQYF.